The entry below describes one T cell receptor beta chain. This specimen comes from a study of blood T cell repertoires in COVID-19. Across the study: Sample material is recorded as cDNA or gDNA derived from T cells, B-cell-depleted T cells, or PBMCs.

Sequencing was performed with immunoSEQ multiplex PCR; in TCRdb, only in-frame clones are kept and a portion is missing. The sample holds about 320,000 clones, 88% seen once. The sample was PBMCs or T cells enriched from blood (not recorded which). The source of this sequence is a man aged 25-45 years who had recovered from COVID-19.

CDR3 in DNA: TGTGCCAGCTCACCACCAATTAGCCATGAAAAACTGTTTTTT. It is translated as CASSPPISHEKLFF. The V call is TRBV18, the J call TRBJ1-4, with D unclear. The CDR3 is 14 amino acids. The germline CDR1 and CDR2 sequences are KGHSH and LQKENI. V gave up 0 bases and J gave up 6 bases, with 8 bases separating them.